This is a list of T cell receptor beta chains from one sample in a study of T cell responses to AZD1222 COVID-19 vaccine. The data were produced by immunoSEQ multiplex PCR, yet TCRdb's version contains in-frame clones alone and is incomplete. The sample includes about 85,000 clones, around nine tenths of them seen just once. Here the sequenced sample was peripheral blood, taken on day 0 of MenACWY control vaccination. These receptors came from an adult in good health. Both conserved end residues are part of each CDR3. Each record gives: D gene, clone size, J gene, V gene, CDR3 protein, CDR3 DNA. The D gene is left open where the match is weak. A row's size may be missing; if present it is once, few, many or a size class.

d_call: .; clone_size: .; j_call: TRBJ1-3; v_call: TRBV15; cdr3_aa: CATSRDRPGSGNTIYF; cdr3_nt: TGTGCCACCAGCAGAGATCGACCAGGGAGTGGAAACACCATATATTTT
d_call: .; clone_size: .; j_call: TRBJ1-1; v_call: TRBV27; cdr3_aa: CASSLSYSGGTEAFF; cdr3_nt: TGTGCCAGCAGTTTATCGTATTCGGGGGGCACTGAAGCTTTCTTT
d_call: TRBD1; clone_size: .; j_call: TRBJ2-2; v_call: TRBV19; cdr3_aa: CASTNLGQGASGELFF; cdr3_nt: TGTGCCAGTACTAATTTGGGACAGGGGGCCTCCGGGGAGCTGTTTTTT
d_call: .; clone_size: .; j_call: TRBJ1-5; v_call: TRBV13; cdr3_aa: CASSLGLAANQPQHF; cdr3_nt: TGTGCCAGCAGCTTAGGCCTCGCAGCGAATCAGCCCCAGCATTTT
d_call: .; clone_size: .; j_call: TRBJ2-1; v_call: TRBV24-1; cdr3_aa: CATSDSGYEQFF; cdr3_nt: TGTGCCACCAGTGATTCCGGTTATGAGCAGTTCTTC
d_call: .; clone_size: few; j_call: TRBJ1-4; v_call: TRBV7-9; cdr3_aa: CASSNLGWEKLFF; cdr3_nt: TGTGCCAGCAGCAACCTGGGTTGGGAAAAACTGTTTTTT
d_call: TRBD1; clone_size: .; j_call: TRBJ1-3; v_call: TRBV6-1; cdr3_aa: CASSDGQAAGNTIYF; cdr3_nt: TGTGCCAGCAGTGACGGACAGGCAGCTGGAAACACCATATATTTT
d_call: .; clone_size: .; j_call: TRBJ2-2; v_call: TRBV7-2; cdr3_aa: CASSSRGGLPTGELFF; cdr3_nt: TGTGCCAGCAGCTCGAGGGGGGGCCTACCCACCGGGGAGCTGTTTTTT
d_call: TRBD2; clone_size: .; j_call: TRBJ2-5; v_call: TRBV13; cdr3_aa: CASSLEGGLAEQETQYF; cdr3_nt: TGTGCCAGCAGCTTAGAGGGGGGACTAGCGGAACAAGAGACCCAGTACTTC
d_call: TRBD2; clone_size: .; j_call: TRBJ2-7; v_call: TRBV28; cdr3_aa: CASSPTSGGASLKEQYF; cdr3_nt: TGTGCCAGCAGTCCTACCAGCGGGGGGGCCTCATTGAAAGAGCAGTACTTC
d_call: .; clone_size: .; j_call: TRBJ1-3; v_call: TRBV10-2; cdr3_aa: CASSGYPGNTIYF; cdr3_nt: TGCGCCAGCAGTGGATATCCTGGAAACACCATATATTTT
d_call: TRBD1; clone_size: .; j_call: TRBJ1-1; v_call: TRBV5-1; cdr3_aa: CASCDRGRNTEAFF; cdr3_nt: TGCGCCAGCTGCGACAGGGGGAGGAACACTGAAGCTTTCTTT
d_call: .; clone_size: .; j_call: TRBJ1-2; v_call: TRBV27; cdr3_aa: CASSLSHRANSYGYTF; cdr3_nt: TGTGCCAGCAGTTTATCACACAGGGCAAATTCCTATGGCTACACCTTC
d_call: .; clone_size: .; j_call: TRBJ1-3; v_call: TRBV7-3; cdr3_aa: CASSLMTGAGNTIYF; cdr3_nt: TGTGCCAGCAGCTTAATGACAGGAGCTGGAAACACCATATATTTT
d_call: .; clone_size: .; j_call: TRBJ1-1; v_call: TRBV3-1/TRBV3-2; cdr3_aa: CASSQGGVETEAFF; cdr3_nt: TGTGCCAGCAGCCAAGGGGGGGTGGAAACTGAAGCTTTCTTT
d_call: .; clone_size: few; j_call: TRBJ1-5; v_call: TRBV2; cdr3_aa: CASSAQFNQPQHF; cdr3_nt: TGTGCCAGCAGTGCCCAGTTCAATCAGCCCCAGCATTTT
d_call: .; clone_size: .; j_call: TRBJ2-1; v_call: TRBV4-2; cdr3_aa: CASAIRPEIGGEQFF; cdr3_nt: TGTGCCAGCGCTATTCGACCAGAGATAGGAGGTGAGCAGTTCTTC
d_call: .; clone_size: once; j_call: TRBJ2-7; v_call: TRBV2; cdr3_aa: CASSEGAVLEQYF; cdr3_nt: TGTGCCAGCAGTGAAGGAGCGGTCTTGGAGCAGTACTTC
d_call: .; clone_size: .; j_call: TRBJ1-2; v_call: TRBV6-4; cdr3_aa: CASSERHTNYGYTF; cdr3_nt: TGTGCCAGCAGTGAACGACATACTAACTATGGCTACACCTTC
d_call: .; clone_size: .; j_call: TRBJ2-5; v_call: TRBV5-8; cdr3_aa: CASSSAVEETQYF; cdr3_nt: TGTGCCAGCAGCTCGGCGGTGGAAGAGACCCAGTACTTC
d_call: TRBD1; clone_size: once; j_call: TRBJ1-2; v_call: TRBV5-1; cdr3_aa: CASSWDRDGYTF; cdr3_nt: TGCGCCAGCAGCTGGGACAGGGATGGCTACACCTTC
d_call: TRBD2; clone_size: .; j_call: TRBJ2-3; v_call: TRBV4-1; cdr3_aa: CASSQERTSGGQDTQYF; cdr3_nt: TGCGCCAGCAGCCAAGAGAGGACTAGCGGGGGGCAAGATACGCAGTATTTT
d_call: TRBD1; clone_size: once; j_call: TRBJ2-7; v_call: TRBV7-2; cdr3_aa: CASSWDRSNEQYF; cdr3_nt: TGTGCCAGCAGCTGGGACAGGTCCAACGAGCAGTACTTC
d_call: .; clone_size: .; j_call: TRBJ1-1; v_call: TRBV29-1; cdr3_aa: CSVDKGGTEAFF; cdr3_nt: TGCAGCGTTGACAAGGGCGGCACTGAAGCTTTCTTT
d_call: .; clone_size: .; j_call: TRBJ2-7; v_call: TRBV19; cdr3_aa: CASSIRQGYEQYF; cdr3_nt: TGTGCCAGTAGTATACGGCAGGGGTACGAGCAGTACTTC
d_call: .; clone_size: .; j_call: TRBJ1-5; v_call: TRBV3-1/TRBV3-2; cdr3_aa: CASSQDTTGDNQPQHF; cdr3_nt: TGTGCCAGCAGCCAAGATACGACAGGAGACAATCAGCCCCAGCATTTT
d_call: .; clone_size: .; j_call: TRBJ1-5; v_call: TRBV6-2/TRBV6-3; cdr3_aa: CASSYRWVGNSNQPQHF; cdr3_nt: TGTGCCAGCAGTTACCGCTGGGTAGGCAACAGCAATCAGCCCCAGCATTTT
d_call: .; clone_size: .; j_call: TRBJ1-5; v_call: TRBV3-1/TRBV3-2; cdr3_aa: CASSPGRWGDQPQHF; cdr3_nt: TGTGCCAGCAGCCCGGGTCGATGGGGGGATCAGCCCCAGCATTTT